The entry below describes one T cell receptor (beta chain). The sample comes from a study of blood T cell repertoires in COVID-19. V lost 0 bases, J lost 2 bases, and 9 bases lay in between. Germline-derived CDR1 and CDR2 are MNHEY and SVGAGI. This CDR3 has 15 residues. Data came from immunoSEQ multiplex PCR; TCRdb stores just in-frame clones and leaves some out. The sample holds over 150,000 clones, around 84% seen once. This TCR came from a man aged 45-65 years who had recovered from COVID-19. The chain couples TRBV6-5 to TRBJ2-3; no definite D call. The sample comprised PBMCs or T cells enriched from blood (not recorded which). The CDR3 region has the DNA TGTGCCAGCAGTTACTCTGGGCACTCCACAGATACGCAGTATTTT. Residues: CASSYSGHSTDTQYF.